This T cell receptor beta chain was identified during a study of identical twins. Study outcomes and limitations: Twins showed weaker excess sharing in their beta out-of-frame sequences. Conclusions leaned on cross-sectional statistical analysis and did not track the same donors over time. Beta clonotypes that were abundant in cord blood contained fewer insertions, a pattern absent from memory repertoires.

This clonotype has more than one count but fewer than ten. Its antigen is unknown. Each CDR3 protein gets one entry after TCRdb re-called the 5' RACE reads with MiXCR. The sample consists of hundreds of thousands of distinct CDR3 sequences, roughly 12% of them appearing once. The CDR3 consists of 16 residues. V lost 0 bases to trimming and J lost 0 bases, with 10 bases between them. From germline, CDR1 is SGHKS and CDR2 YYEKEE (reference sequence). This sample was shared with a second study, whose subject was yellow fever vaccine responses in identical twins. As that report states: Reported findings indicate that twins' vaccine T cell responses seemed partially convergent, partially personalized.

This TCR derives from a woman aged 18-30 years in good health. The chain joins TRBV5-5 to TRBJ1-3; D may be TRBD1 (5 bases). Sequencing input: PBMCs. CDR3 sequence: CASSLEGRRSGNTIYF. CDR3 DNA: TGTGCCAGCAGCTTGGAGGGACGGCGCTCTGGAAACACCATATATTTT.